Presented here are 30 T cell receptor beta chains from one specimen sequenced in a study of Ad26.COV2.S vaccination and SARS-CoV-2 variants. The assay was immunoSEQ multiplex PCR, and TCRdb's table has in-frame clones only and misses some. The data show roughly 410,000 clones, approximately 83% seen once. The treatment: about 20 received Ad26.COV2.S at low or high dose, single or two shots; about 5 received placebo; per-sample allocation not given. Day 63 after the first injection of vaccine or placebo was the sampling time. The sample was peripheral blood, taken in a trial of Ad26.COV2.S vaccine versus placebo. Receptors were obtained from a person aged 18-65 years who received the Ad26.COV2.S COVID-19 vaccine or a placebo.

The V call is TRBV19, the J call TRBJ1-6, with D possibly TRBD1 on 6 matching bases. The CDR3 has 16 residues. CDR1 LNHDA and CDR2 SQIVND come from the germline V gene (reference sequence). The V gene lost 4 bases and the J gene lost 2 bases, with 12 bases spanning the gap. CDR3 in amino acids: CASSKTGRAYNSPLHF. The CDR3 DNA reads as TGTGCCAGTAGTAAAACAGGGAGAGCCTATAATTCACCCCTCCACTTT.

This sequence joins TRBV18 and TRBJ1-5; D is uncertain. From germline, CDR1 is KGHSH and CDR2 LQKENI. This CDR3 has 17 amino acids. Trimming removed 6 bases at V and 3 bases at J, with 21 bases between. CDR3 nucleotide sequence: TGTGCCAGCTCTCAAGGAGGGAGGGTGGCGGTCAATCAGCCCCAGCATTTT. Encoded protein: CASSQGGRVAVNQPQHF. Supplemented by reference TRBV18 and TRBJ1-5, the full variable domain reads NAGVMQNPRHLVRRRGQEARLRCSPMKGHSHVYWYRQLPEEGLKFMVYLQKENIIDESGMPKERFSAEFPKEGPSILRIQQVVRGDSAAYFCASSQGGRVAVNQPQHFGDGTRLSIL.

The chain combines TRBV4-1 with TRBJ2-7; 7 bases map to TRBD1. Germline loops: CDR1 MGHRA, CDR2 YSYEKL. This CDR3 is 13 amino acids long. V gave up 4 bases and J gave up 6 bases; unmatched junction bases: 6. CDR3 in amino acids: CASSLGPGGEQYF. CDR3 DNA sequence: TGCGCCAGCAGCCTAGGCCCAGGGGGCGAGCAGTACTTC.

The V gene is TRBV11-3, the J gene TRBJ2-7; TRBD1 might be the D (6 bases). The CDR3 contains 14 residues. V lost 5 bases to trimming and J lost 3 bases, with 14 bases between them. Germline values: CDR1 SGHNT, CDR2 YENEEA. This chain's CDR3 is CASSPTQGNYEQYF. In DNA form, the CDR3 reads TGTGCCAGCAGCCCTACGCAGGGGAACTACGAGCAGTACTTC.

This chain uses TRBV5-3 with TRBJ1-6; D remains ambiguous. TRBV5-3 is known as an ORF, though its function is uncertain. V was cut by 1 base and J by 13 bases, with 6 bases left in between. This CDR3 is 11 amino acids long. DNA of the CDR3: TGTGCCAGAAGCTTGATTGGGCCCCTCCACTTT. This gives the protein CARSLIGPLHF.

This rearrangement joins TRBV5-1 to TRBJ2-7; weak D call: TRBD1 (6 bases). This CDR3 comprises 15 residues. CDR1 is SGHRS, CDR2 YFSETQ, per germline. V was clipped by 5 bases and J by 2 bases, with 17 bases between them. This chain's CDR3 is CASRWGPSGTYEQYF. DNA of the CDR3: TGCGCCAGCAGATGGGGGCCGAGCGGCACCTACGAGCAGTACTTC.

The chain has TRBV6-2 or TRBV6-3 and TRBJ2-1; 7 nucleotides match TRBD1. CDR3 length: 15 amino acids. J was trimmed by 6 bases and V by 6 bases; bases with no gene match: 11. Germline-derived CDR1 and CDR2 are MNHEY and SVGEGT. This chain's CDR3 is CASRPTGAPGNEQFF. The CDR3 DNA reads TGTGCCAGCAGGCCTACAGGGGCGCCAGGCAATGAGCAGTTCTTC.

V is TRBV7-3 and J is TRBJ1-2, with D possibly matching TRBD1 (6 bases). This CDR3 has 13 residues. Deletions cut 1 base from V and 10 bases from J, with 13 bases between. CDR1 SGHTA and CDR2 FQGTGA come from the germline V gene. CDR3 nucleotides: TGTGCCAGCAGCTTAAACCGACAGGCCTCCTACACCTTC. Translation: CASSLNRQASYTF.

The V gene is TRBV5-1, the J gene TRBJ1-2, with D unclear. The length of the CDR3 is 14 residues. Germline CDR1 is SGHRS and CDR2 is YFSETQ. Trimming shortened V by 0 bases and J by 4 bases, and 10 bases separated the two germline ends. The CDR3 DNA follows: TGCGCCAGCAGCTTGGGTGTCAGTACCTATGGCTACACCTTC. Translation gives CASSLGVSTYGYTF.

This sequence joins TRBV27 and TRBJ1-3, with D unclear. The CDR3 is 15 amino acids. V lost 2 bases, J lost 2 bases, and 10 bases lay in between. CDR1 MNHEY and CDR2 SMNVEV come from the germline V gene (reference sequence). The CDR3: CASSLVASPGNTIYF. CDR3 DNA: TGTGCCAGCAGTTTAGTAGCCTCCCCTGGAAACACCATATATTTT.

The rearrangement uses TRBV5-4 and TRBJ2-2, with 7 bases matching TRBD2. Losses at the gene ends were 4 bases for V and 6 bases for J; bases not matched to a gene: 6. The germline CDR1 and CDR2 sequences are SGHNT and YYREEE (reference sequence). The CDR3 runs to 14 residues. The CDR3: CASSVTSDPGELFF. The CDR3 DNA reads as TGTGCCAGCAGCGTAACTAGCGACCCCGGGGAGCTGTTTTTT. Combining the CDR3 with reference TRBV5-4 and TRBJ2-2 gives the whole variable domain ETGVTQSPTHLIKTRGQQVTLRCSSQSGHNTVSWYQQALGQGPQFIFQYYREEENGRGNFPPRFSGLQFPNYSSELNVNALELDDSALYLCASSVTSDPGELFFGEGSRLTVL.

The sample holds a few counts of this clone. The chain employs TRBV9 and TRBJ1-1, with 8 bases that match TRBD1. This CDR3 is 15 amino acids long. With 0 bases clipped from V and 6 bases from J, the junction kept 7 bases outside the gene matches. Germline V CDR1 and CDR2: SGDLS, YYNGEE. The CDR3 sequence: CASSVAPQGAAEAFF. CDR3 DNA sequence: TGTGCCAGCAGCGTAGCCCCGCAGGGGGCAGCTGAAGCTTTCTTT.

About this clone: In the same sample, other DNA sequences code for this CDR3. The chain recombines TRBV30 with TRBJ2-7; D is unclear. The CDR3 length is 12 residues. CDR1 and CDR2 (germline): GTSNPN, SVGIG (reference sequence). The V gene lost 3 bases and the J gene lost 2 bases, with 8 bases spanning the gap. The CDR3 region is CAWSKGPYEQYF. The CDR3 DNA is TGTGCCTGGAGCAAGGGCCCCTACGAGCAGTACTTC.

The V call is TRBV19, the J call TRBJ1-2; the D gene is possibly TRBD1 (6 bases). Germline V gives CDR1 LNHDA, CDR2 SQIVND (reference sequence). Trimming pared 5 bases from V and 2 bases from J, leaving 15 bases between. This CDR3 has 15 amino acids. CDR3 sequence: CASSFLRTANYGYTF. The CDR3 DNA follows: TGTGCCAGTAGTTTCCTCCGGACAGCCAACTATGGCTACACCTTC.

The CDR3 DNA is TGTGCCAGCAGTGGAGAGTATAGCAATCAGCCCCAGCATTTT. Protein: CASSGEYSNQPQHF. The chain joins TRBV9 to TRBJ1-5; D is uncertain. The CDR3 spans 14 residues. V was clipped by 5 bases and J by 0 bases, with 9 bases between them. CDR1 is SGDLS and CDR2 is YYNGEE in the germline V gene.

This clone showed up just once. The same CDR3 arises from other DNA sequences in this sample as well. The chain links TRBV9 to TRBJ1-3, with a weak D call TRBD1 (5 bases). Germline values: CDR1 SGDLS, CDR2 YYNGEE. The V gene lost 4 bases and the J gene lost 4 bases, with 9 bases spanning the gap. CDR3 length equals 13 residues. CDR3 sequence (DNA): TGTGCCAGCAGCTCGGGACCGGGAAACACCATATATTTT. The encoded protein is CASSSGPGNTIYF.

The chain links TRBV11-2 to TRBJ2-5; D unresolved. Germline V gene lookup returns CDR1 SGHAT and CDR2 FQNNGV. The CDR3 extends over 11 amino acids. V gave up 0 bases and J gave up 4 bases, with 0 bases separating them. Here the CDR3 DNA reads TGTGCCAGCAGCTTAGAAGAGACCCAGTACTTC. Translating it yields CASSLEETQYF.

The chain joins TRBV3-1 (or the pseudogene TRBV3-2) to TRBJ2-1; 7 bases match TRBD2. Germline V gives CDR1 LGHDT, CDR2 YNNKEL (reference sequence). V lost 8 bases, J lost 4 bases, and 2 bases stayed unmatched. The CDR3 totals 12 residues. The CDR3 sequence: CASGRGYNEQFF. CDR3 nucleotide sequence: TGTGCCAGCGGGAGGGGATACAATGAGCAGTTCTTC.

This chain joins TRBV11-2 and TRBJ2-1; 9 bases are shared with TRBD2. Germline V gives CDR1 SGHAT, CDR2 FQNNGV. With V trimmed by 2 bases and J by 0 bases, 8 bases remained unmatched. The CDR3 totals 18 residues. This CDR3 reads CASSLQTSGTSSYNEQFF. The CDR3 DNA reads TGTGCCAGCAGCTTACAGACTAGCGGTACAAGCTCCTACAATGAGCAGTTCTTC.

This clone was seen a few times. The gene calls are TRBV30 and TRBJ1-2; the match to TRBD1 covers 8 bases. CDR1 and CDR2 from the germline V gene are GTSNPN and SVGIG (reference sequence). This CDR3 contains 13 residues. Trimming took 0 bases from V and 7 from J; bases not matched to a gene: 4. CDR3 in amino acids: CAWSVTTGGGYTF. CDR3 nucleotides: TGTGCCTGGAGTGTAACCACAGGGGGTGGCTACACCTTC.

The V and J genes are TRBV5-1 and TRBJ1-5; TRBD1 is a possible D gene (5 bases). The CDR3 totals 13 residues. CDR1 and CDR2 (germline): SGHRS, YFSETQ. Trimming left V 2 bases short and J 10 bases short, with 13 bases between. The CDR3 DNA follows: TGCGCCAGCAGCTTTGGGGGGGGTGATCCCCAGCATTTT. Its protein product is CASSFGGGDPQHF.

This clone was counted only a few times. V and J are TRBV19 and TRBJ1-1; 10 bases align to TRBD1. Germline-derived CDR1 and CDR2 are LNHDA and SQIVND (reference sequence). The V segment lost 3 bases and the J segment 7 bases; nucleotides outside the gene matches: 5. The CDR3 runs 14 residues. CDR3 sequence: CASSMGTGVSEAFF. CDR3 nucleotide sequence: TGTGCCAGTAGTATGGGGACAGGGGTCAGTGAAGCTTTCTTT.

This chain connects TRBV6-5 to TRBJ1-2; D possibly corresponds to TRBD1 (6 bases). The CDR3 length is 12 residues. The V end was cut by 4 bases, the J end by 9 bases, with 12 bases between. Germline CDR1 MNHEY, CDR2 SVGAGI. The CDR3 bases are TGTGCCAGCAGTTCCCTTACAGGGCGCTACACCTTC. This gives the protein CASSSLTGRYTF.

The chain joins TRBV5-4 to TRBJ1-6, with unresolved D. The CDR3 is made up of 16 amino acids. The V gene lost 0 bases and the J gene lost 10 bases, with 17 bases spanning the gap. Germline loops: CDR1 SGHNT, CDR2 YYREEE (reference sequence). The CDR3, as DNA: TGTGCCAGCAGCTTGGCCGGAAGGGTGGGGAGCTCACCCCTCCACTTT. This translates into CASSLAGRVGSSPLHF. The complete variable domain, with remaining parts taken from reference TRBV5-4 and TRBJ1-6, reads ETGVTQSPTHLIKTRGQQVTLRCSSQSGHNTVSWYQQALGQGPQFIFQYYREEENGRGNFPPRFSGLQFPNYSSELNVNALELDDSALYLCASSLAGRVGSSPLHFGNGTRLTVT.

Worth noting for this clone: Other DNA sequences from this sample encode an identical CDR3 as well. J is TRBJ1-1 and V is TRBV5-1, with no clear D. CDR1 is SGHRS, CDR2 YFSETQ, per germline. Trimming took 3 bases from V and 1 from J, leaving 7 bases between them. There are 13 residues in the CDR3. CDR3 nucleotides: TGCGCCAGCAGCTCGCAAGGGAACACTGAAGCTTTCTTT. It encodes CASSSQGNTEAFF.

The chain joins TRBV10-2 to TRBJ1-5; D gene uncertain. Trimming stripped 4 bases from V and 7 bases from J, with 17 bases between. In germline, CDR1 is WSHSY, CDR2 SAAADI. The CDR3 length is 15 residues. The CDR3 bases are TGCGCCAGCAGTGTTTTATTGGGTTTTGGACAGCCCCAGCATTTT. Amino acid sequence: CASSVLLGFGQPQHF.

The CDR3 DNA is TGTGCCAGCAGTTACCCTCCCTTATATCAGCCCCAGCATTTT. Translating gives CASSYPPLYQPQHF. The chain carries TRBV6-5 and TRBJ1-5; D ambiguous. CDR1 is MNHEY, CDR2 SVGAGI, per germline. This CDR3 has 14 residues. V was pared by 2 bases and J by 5 bases, with 10 bases between.

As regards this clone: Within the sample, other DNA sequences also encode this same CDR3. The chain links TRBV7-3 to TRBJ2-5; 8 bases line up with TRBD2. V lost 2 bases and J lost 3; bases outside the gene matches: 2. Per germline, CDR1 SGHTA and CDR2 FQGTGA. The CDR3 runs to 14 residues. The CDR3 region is CASSLLGGEETQYF. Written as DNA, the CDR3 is TGTGCCAGCAGCTTACTCGGGGGGGAAGAGACCCAGTACTTC.

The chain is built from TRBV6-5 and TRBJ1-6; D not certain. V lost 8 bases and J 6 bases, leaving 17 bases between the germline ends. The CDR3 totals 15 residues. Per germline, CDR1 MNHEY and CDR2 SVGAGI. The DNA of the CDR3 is TGTGCCAGCCATACACAACGGGTCCTTAATTCACCCCTCCACTTT. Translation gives CASHTQRVLNSPLHF.

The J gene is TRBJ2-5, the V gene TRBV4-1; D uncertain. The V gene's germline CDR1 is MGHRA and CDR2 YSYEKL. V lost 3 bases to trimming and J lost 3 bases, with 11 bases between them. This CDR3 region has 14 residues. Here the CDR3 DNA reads TGCGCCAGCAGCCATCCCCTAGTTAAAGAGACCCAGTACTTC. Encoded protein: CASSHPLVKETQYF.